The clone carrying this TCR beta chain has only a few counts. No antigen is known for it. V was pared by 2 bases and J by 2 bases, with 16 bases between. Germline V gives CDR1 MNHEY, CDR2 SVGAGI. The CDR3 is made up of 16 amino acids. This specimen belongs to a study of identical twins. Study-wide points: Monozygotic twins shared more out-of-frame TCR alpha than recombination models predicted.

TCRdb re-analysed the 5' RACE reads in MiXCR, keeping a single row per CDR3 protein. The sample consists of hundreds of thousands of distinct CDR3 sequences, around 20% of them appearing once. These data also featured in a second study, about T cells expressing NK-cell markers. That work contributes: Obtained from sorted CD3+CD56+NKG2C+, CD3+CD56+NKG2C- and CD3+CD56-NKG2C+ T cells were the TCR beta repertoires.

The receptor was isolated from a woman younger than 35 in good health. V and J are TRBV6-5 and TRBJ2-7; D may be TRBD1 (6 bases). The sample was PBMCs. CDR3 sequence reads: CASSYPPGHPTYEQYF. CDR3 sequence (DNA): TGTGCCAGCAGTTACCCACCGGGACACCCCACCTACGAGCAGTACTTC.